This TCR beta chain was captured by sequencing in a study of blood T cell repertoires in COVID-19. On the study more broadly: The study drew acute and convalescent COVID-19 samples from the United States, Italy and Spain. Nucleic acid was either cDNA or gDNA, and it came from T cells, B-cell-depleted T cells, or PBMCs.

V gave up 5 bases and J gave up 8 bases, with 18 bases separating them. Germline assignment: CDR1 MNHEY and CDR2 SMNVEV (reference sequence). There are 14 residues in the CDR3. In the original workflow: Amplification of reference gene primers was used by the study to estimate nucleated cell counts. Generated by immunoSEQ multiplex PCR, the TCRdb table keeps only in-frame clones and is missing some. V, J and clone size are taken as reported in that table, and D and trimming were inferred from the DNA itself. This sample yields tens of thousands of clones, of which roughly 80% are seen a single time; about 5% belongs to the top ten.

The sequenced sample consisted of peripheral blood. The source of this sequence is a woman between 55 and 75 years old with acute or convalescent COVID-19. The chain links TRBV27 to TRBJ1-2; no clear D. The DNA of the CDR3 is TGTGCCAGCAGTACCCGGTGGGCGGGTGGAGGCTACACCTTC. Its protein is CASSTRWAGGGYTF.